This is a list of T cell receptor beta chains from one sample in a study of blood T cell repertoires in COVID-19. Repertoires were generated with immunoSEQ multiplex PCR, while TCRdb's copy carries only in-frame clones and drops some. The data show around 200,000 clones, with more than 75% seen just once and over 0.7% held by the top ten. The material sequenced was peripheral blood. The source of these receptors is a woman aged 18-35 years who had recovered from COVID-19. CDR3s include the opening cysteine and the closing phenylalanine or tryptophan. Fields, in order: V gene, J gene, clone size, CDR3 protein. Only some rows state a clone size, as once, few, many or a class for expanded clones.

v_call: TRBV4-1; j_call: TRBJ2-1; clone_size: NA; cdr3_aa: CASSQDRDWTYNEQFF
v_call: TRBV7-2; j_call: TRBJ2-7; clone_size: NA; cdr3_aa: CASSLSELAGGEQYF
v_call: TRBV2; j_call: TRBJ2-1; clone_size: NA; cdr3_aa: CASSRQMNPPNEQFF
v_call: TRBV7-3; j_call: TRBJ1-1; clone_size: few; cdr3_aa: CASSSTGGRTEAFF
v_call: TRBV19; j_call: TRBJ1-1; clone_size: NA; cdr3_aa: CASSQLGGDDTEAFF
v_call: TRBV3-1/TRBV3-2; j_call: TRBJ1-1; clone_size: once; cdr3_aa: CASSQEGGGAEAFF
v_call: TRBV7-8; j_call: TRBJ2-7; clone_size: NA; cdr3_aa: CASSLVGAGGPPYEQYF
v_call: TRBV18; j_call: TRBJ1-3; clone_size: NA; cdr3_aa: CASSPLWGRGGNTIYF
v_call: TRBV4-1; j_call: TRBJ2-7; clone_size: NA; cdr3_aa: CASSQLLVSGLVPYEQYF
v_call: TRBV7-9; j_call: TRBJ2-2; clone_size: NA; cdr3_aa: CASSTDRGRDGELFF
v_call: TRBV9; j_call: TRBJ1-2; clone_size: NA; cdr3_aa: CASGPETFVTF
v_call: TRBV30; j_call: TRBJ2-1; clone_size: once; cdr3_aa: CAWSVFVGEQFF
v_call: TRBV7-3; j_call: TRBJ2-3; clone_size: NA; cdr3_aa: CASQLAGTDTQYF
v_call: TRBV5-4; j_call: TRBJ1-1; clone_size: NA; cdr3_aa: CASSLASANTEAFF
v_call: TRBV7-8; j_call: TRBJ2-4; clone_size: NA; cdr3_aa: CASSLGPTPNNIQYF